A single sample is the source of the 27 T cell receptor beta chains below, sequenced in a study of blood T cell repertoires in COVID-19. Assay: immunoSEQ multiplex PCR; the TCRdb copy retains only in-frame clones and omits some. The sample yields a few hundred thousand clones, roughly 90% seen once. The sequencing sample was made of peripheral blood. Receptors originate from a woman in her twenties or thirties with COVID-19, enrolled during active disease.

The genes are TRBV15 and TRBJ1-5; tentatively, D is TRBD1 (5 bases). V gave up 0 bases and J gave up 0 bases, with 9 bases separating them. The CDR3 has 16 residues. CDR1 is LNHNV and CDR2 is YYDKDF in the germline V gene (reference sequence). CDR3 amino acids: CATSRDPGRSNQPQHF. Here the CDR3 DNA reads TGTGCCACCAGCAGAGATCCAGGGCGTAGCAATCAGCCCCAGCATTTT.

The rearrangement joins TRBV19 to TRBJ2-2; 8 positions agree with TRBD2. CDR3 length: 16 residues. The germline V gene has CDR1 LNHDA and CDR2 SQIVND (reference sequence). Germline trimming cut 2 bases from V and 2 bases from J; bases unmatched to any gene: 4. CDR3 amino acids: CASSISGGYNTGELFF. CDR3 sequence (DNA): TGTGCCAGTAGTATAAGCGGGGGCTATAACACCGGGGAGCTGTTTTTT.

This clone was seen only once. This sequence joins TRBV13 and TRBJ2-5; D perhaps matches TRBD1 (5 bases). Germline V gives CDR1 PRHDT, CDR2 FYEKMQ (reference sequence). The CDR3 loop spans 18 amino acids. V lost 0 bases and J 3 bases, leaving 20 bases between the germline ends. The CDR3 sequence: CASSLGPRDSKGKETQYF. CDR3 coding DNA: TGTGCCAGCAGCTTAGGACCCCGAGACTCCAAGGGGAAAGAGACCCAGTACTTC.

V gene TRBV7-9 combines with J gene TRBJ2-5; 8 bases fit TRBD2. The germline V gene encodes CDR1 SEHNR and CDR2 FQNEAQ (reference sequence). The CDR3 totals 15 residues. V gave up 9 bases and J gave up 0 bases; unmatched junction bases: 9. The DNA for the CDR3 is TGTGCCAGAACTGAAATGCGGGAGGACCAAGAGACCCAGTACTTC. Protein sequence: CARTEMREDQETQYF.

V is TRBV5-1 and J is TRBJ2-5, with 10 nucleotides matching TRBD1. CDR1 and CDR2 from the germline V gene are SGHRS and YFSETQ. CDR3 length: 15 residues. Unmatched junction bases numbered 5, after V lost 0 bases and J lost 6 bases. For the CDR3, the DNA is TGCGCCAGCAGCTTGGAAGGGACAGGGGTAAAGACCCAGTACTTC. Its protein product is CASSLEGTGVKTQYF. The whole variable domain, filled in from reference TRBV5-1 and TRBJ2-5, reads KAGVTQTPRYLIKTRGQQVTLSCSPISGHRSVSWYQQTPGQGLQFLFEYFSETQRNKGNFPGRFSGRQFSNSRSEMNVSTLELGDSALYLCASSLEGTGVKTQYFGPGTRLLVL.

The rearrangement links TRBV27 to TRBJ2-2; D call uncertain. This CDR3 has 16 residues. Deletions cut 6 bases from V and 0 bases from J, with 14 bases between. Germline values: CDR1 MNHEY, CDR2 SMNVEV (reference sequence). The CDR3 spells CASSPSRYTNTGELFF. The CDR3 DNA is TGTGCCAGCAGCCCCTCCAGGTACACGAACACCGGGGAGCTGTTTTTT.

Note on this clone: Other nucleotide sequences in the sample specify the same CDR3. The V gene is TRBV30, the J gene TRBJ2-5; 7 bases map to TRBD2. The CDR3 has 13 residues. CDR1 and CDR2 from the germline V gene are GTSNPN and SVGIG (reference sequence). Trimming took 0 bases from V and 2 from J; bases not matched to a gene: 0. The CDR3 coding sequence is TGTGCCTGGAGTGTGGGAGGGCAAGAGACCCAGTACTTC. Its translation is CAWSVGGQETQYF.

The V gene is TRBV30, the J gene TRBJ1-4, with D tentatively TRBD1 (6 bases). Trimming removed 3 bases from V and 7 bases from J, with 18 bases in between. Germline values: CDR1 GTSNPN, CDR2 SVGIG (reference sequence). CDR3 length: 15 residues. CDR3 sequence (DNA): TGTGCCTGGAGGACAGGCCATCGAGGGAGTGAAAAACTGTTTTTT. Translating it yields CAWRTGHRGSEKLFF.

This chain uses TRBV28 with TRBJ2-7, with TRBD2 matching over 12 bases. Germline trimming cut 4 bases from V and 2 bases from J; bases unmatched to any gene: 6. CDR3 length: 16 residues. Looked up from germline, CDR1 is MDHEN and CDR2 is SYDVKM. The CDR3 DNA sequence: TGTGCCAGCAGTTCCGAAACTAGCGGGGGGACCTACGAGCAGTACTTC. It is translated as CASSSETSGGTYEQYF.

The V call is TRBV27, the J call TRBJ2-7; perhaps TRBD1 as D (5 bases). Looked up from germline, CDR1 is MNHEY and CDR2 is SMNVEV (reference sequence). Trimming stripped 4 bases from V and 5 bases from J, with 6 bases between. The CDR3 length is 11 residues. Here the CDR3 reads CASSWGNEQYF. The DNA of the CDR3 is TGTGCCAGCAGTTGGGGCAACGAGCAGTACTTC.

V and J are TRBV7-9 and TRBJ1-2, with D unclear. The CDR3 sequence is 14 residues long. Germline lookup yields CDR1 SEHNR and CDR2 FQNEAQ (reference sequence). Trimming shortened V by 5 bases and J by 7 bases, and 17 bases separated the two germline ends. CDR3 in DNA: TGTGCCAGCAGCCGTGAAGACGGGGTGGCTGGCTACACCTTC. Encoded protein: CASSREDGVAGYTF.

A few counts support this clone. CDR3 nucleotide sequence: TGTGCCAGCAGTTACTCGATTTTGGGACAGCGCAATCAGCCCCAGCATTTT. Translating gives CASSYSILGQRNQPQHF. This chain uses TRBV6-2 or TRBV6-3 with TRBJ1-5; 7 nucleotides align to TRBD1. The ends lost 0 bases at V and 2 bases at J; junction bases unmatched: 7. The CDR3 is 17 residues long. The germline CDR1 and CDR2 sequences are MNHEY and SVGEGT.

This clone was counted a single time. This sequence joins TRBV5-1 and TRBJ2-5, with a tentative D call TRBD1 (6 bases). The CDR3 extends over 15 amino acids. V lost 0 bases and J lost 7, with 16 bases in between. Germline CDR1 is SGHRS and CDR2 is YFSETQ. The CDR3 reads CASSLAVGAQGTQYF. As DNA, the CDR3 is TGCGCCAGCAGCTTGGCCGTGGGGGCGCAGGGGACCCAGTACTTC. The full variable domain, with the rest looked up from reference TRBV5-1 and TRBJ2-5, is KAGVTQTPRYLIKTRGQQVTLSCSPISGHRSVSWYQQTPGQGLQFLFEYFSETQRNKGNFPGRFSGRQFSNSRSEMNVSTLELGDSALYLCASSLAVGAQGTQYFGPGTRLLVL.

This chain connects TRBV19 to TRBJ2-2, with D unresolved. V gave up 6 bases and J gave up 5 bases, with 13 bases separating them. The CDR3 loop spans 14 amino acids. Germline loops: CDR1 LNHDA, CDR2 SQIVND (reference sequence). The CDR3 DNA reads TGTGCCAGTAGCCCTCGCCGCCGGACCGGGGAGCTGTTTTTT. As protein: CASSPRRRTGELFF.

The CDR3 here is CASSSSLLGGTQYF. The CDR3, as DNA: TGTGCCAGCAGCTCTAGCTTACTGGGAGGCACGCAGTATTTT. The genes are TRBV5-4 and TRBJ2-3, with D perhaps TRBD2 (6 bases). The CDR3 extends over 14 amino acids. The germline CDR1 and CDR2 sequences are SGHNT and YYREEE (reference sequence). Trimming shortened V by 3 bases and J by 9 bases, and 17 bases separated the two germline ends.

V and J are TRBV6-2 or TRBV6-3 and TRBJ2-1; 14 bases agree with TRBD2. The CDR3 is made up of 17 amino acids. Germline-derived CDR1 and CDR2 are MNHEY and SVGEGT. V shed 2 bases, J shed 9 bases, and the junction held 9 bases outside the gene matches. CDR3 region: CASSYKKTSGREGEQFF. In DNA form, the CDR3 reads TGTGCCAGCAGTTACAAAAAGACTAGCGGGAGGGAGGGTGAGCAGTTCTTC.

V usage is TRBV7-2 and J usage is TRBJ2-7; TRBD2 matches 10 bases. The J segment lost 4 bases and the V segment lost 5 bases, leaving 8 bases of the junction unmatched. This CDR3 has 15 residues. Germline assignment: CDR1 SGHTA and CDR2 FQGNSA. The CDR3 spells CASSPDRTSGYEQYV. The CDR3 nucleotides read TGTGCCAGCAGCCCCGATCGGACTAGCGGATACGAGCAGTACGTC.

CDR3 nucleotide sequence: TGCGCCAGCAGCTTGGAAGGCCAGGGGGAGGAGCAGTACTTC. Translated: CASSLEGQGEEQYF. V usage is TRBV5-1 and J usage is TRBJ2-7, with 7 bases fitting TRBD1. The germline V gene has CDR1 SGHRS and CDR2 YFSETQ. This CDR3 has 14 residues. The trim removed 0 bases at V and 7 bases at J, leaving 7 bases unmatched.

The chain joins TRBV4-2 to TRBJ2-7; a possible D gene is TRBD1 (6 bases). Germline V CDR1 and CDR2: LGHNA, YNFKEQ. The V end lost 4 bases, the J end lost 0 bases, and 13 bases lay between the germline ends. The length of the CDR3 is 15 residues. DNA for the CDR3: TGTGCCAGCAGCCGGGCCGAGGACAGCTCCTACGAGCAGTACTTC. Its translation is CASSRAEDSSYEQYF.

The chain couples TRBV6-5 to TRBJ2-3, with a tentative D call TRBD2 (6 bases). V was shortened by 2 bases and J by 3 bases, with 12 bases between the two germline ends. The CDR3 extends over 15 amino acids. In germline, CDR1 is MNHEY, CDR2 SVGAGI. The CDR3 protein is CASSYRPGRTDTQYF. The CDR3 nucleotides are TGTGCCAGCAGTTACCGGCCAGGGAGGACAGATACGCAGTATTTT.

The chain uses TRBV21-1 and TRBJ2-5; the table names TRBD1, a call not compared with the DNA. TRBV21-1 is a pseudogene. This CDR3 spans 15 amino acids. The CDR3, as DNA: TGTGCCAGCAGCAAAACGACAGGGGGCATTGAGACCCAGTACTTC. Translation gives CASSKTTGGIETQYF.

The chain links TRBV7-9 to TRBJ1-1, with TRBD1 matching over 8 bases. Germline V gene lookup returns CDR1 SEHNR and CDR2 FQNEAQ (reference sequence). The CDR3 is 13 amino acids. V was clipped by 5 bases and J by 3 bases; unmatched bases: 2. The CDR3 loop is CASSQQGDTEAFF. The CDR3 region has the DNA TGTGCCAGCAGCCAACAGGGGGACACTGAAGCTTTCTTT.

This chain links TRBV2 with TRBJ1-1; D is perhaps TRBD1 (5 bases). CDR3 size: 13 residues. The ends were cut back, 4 bases at V and 11 bases at J, with 17 bases in the middle. In germline, CDR1 is SNHLY, CDR2 FYNNEI. CDR3 amino acids: CASSVGEATRAFF. The CDR3 nucleotides are TGTGCCAGCAGTGTGGGGGAGGCCACGAGGGCTTTCTTT.

This chain links TRBV2 with TRBJ1-3; 7 positions agree with TRBD1. V was clipped by 3 bases and J by 2 bases; unmatched bases: 1. This CDR3 is built from 14 residues. Germline V gives CDR1 SNHLY, CDR2 FYNNEI. Here the CDR3 DNA reads TGTGCCAGCAGTGATCAGGGGGCTGGAAACACCATATATTTT. Translating gives CASSDQGAGNTIYF.

The chain links TRBV2 to TRBJ2-1, with 10 bases matching TRBD1. The CDR3 loop spans 14 amino acids. Germline V lookup: CDR1 SNHLY, CDR2 FYNNEI. The trim removed 7 bases at V and 5 bases at J, leaving 5 bases unmatched. CDR3 sequence reads: CASTRDRGNNEQFF. For the CDR3, the DNA is TGTGCCAGCACTCGGGACAGGGGCAACAATGAGCAGTTCTTC.

The genes are TRBV11-2 and TRBJ1-5, with 7 positions matching TRBD1. This CDR3 has 16 amino acids. From germline, CDR1 is SGHAT and CDR2 FQNNGV. Germline trimming cut 2 bases from V and 3 bases from J; bases unmatched to any gene: 7. CDR3 protein: CASSLKADRNNQPQHF. The CDR3 DNA sequence: TGTGCCAGCAGCTTAAAAGCGGACAGGAACAATCAGCCCCAGCATTTT.

This sequence joins TRBV4-3 and TRBJ1-1, with D uncertain. Germline CDR1 LGHNA, CDR2 YSLEER. The length of the CDR3 is 15 residues. Trimming cost V 4 bases and J 2 bases, with 14 bases left between them. The CDR3 is CASSPMPIVNTEAFF. CDR3 in DNA: TGCGCCAGCAGCCCCATGCCCATAGTAAACACTGAAGCTTTCTTT.